Listed below are T cell receptor beta chains from one sample, sequenced in a study of cytomegalovirus exposure and HLA in healthy donors. Here immunoSEQ multiplex PCR was the method, and the copy in TCRdb shows in-frame clones only, minus some. The table includes 200,000 to 250,000 clones, approximately 80% detected once. The sample was PBMCs. These receptors were taken from a boy aged 2 to 10 in good health and CMV-seronegative. The CDR3 runs from the conserved cysteine through the conserved F or W. Fields, in order: D gene, V gene, clone size, J gene, CDR3 DNA, CDR3 protein. D genes are given only for firm matches. For some rows the clone size is stated as once, few or many, or as a class when expanded; others skip it.

.,TRBV6-1,.,TRBJ1-5,TGTGCCAGCAGTGGACAGCCTATGAACAATCAGCCCCAGCATTTT,CASSGQPMNNQPQHF
.,TRBV14,.,TRBJ1-1,TGTGCCAGCAGCCAAGGGACAGTGAACACTGAAGCTTTCTTT,CASSQGTVNTEAFF
.,TRBV30,.,TRBJ2-2,TGTGCCTGGAGGCTAGCACTTAACACCGGGGAGCTGTTTTTT,CAWRLALNTGELFF
.,TRBV6-1,.,TRBJ1-4,TGTGCCAGCAGGGAGGCGGGGATTCGAGAAAAACTGTTTTTT,CASREAGIREKLFF
TRBD1,TRBV6-6,.,TRBJ1-2,TGTGCCAGCAGTTACTCGGCGCGACAGGGTGACTATGGCTACACCTTC,CASSYSARQGDYGYTF
.,TRBV5-6,few,TRBJ2-1,TGTGCCAGCAGCTTAGGCGGGACGAGCTCCTACAATGAGCAGTTCTTC,CASSLGGTSSYNEQFF
.,TRBV4-2,.,TRBJ2-5,TGTGCCAGCAGCCAAGCAGGGGTTGAGACCCAGTACTTC,CASSQAGVETQYF
.,TRBV7-8,.,TRBJ2-3,TGTGCCAGCAGCCCGTACCAGGGGGGCCCAGATACGCAGTATTTT,CASSPYQGGPDTQYF
TRBD1,TRBV6-5,.,TRBJ1-5,TGTGCCAGCAGGAGACAGGGGAGCAATCAGCCCCAGCATTTT,CASRRQGSNQPQHF
.,TRBV15,.,TRBJ1-1,TGTGCCACCAGCAGAGGCGGGGGGGTGAACACTGAAGCTTTCTTT,CATSRGGGVNTEAFF
TRBD1,TRBV7-8,.,TRBJ1-4,TGTGCCAGCAGCCCTTGGACAGGGGCTAATGAAAAACTGTTTTTT,CASSPWTGANEKLFF
.,TRBV5-5,.,TRBJ2-5,TGTGCCAGCAGCTCGACACGTAACTTGTACCAAGAGACCCAGTACTTC,CASSSTRNLYQETQYF
.,TRBV20-1,.,TRBJ2-1,TGCAGTGCTAGAGGGGGGGATGAGCAGTTCTTC,CSARGGDEQFF
.,TRBV13,.,TRBJ2-4,TGTGCCAGCAGCTTAGGTCGTTCAGGGTCTCCTATGAGGTACTTC,CASSLGRSGSPMRYF
TRBD2,TRBV10-2,.,TRBJ2-1,TGCGCCAGCATCGAGAGCGGGGGAAACTACAATGAGCAGTTCTTC,CASIESGGNYNEQFF
.,TRBV14,.,TRBJ1-1,TGTGCCAGCAGCCCGTATGCGGGATCCAACGCTTTCTTT,CASSPYAGSNAFF
.,TRBV7-9,.,TRBJ2-1,TGTGCCAGCAGCAAGGGGCAATGGGAAAATGAGCAGTTCTTC,CASSKGQWENEQFF
.,TRBV7-7,.,TRBJ2-7,TGTGCTAGCAGCCCTACTCCCTACGAGCAGTACTTC,CASSPTPYEQYF
TRBD2,TRBV29-1,.,TRBJ2-1,TGCAGCGGCAGGACTAGCGGGAGTAGGAACAATGAGCAGTTCTTC,CSGRTSGSRNNEQFF
.,TRBV4-1,once,TRBJ2-7,TGCGCCAGCAGCCAAGGGACACTGTATCCGAGTTACGAGCAGTACTTC,CASSQGTLYPSYEQYF
TRBD2,TRBV7-6,.,TRBJ2-7,TGTGCCAGCAGCTTAGGGACTAGCGGGAGCGACGAGCAGTACTTC,CASSLGTSGSDEQYF
TRBD1,TRBV15,.,TRBJ2-7,TGTGCCACCAGCACAAACCCCGGGACAGGGCTCTCCTACGAGCAGTACTTC,CATSTNPGTGLSYEQYF
.,TRBV29-1,.,TRBJ2-1,TGCAGCGTCTCCCTTTCCTACAATGAGCAGTTCTTC,CSVSLSYNEQFF
.,TRBV6-1,.,TRBJ2-7,TGTGCCAGCAGTGAAGTGGGAGTCCACGAGCAGTACTTC,CASSEVGVHEQYF
.,TRBV5-5,.,TRBJ2-7,TGTGCCAGCAGCTTGGAAGGGGGTCCCATGGAGCAGTACTTC,CASSLEGGPMEQYF
TRBD2,TRBV5-1,.,TRBJ2-7,TGCGCCAGCAGCCCGACTAGCGGGAGCTACGAGCAGTACTTC,CASSPTSGSYEQYF
TRBD2,TRBV7-2,.,TRBJ2-5,TGTGCCAGCAGCTTAGGACTAGCGGGGGGAGATGGAAAGACCCAGTACTTC,CASSLGLAGGDGKTQYF
.,TRBV18,.,TRBJ1-1,TGTGCCAGCTCACCCCGACCCCCGGGCACTGAAGCTTTCTTT,CASSPRPPGTEAFF
.,TRBV20-1,.,TRBJ2-5,TGCAGTTCCCCCCCGGACTGGCCCAGCCACTTC,CSSPPDWPSHF
.,TRBV7-6,many,TRBJ1-5,TGTGCCAGCAGCCTAGGGCCTAGCAATCAGCCCCAGCATTTT,CASSLGPSNQPQHF
.,TRBV27,.,TRBJ1-1,TGTGCCAGCAGTTTCAAGCATGGCGGGAACACTGAAGCTTTCTTT,CASSFKHGGNTEAFF
TRBD2,TRBV11-2,once,TRBJ2-7,TGTGCCAGCAGCTACGCATCTCTAGCGGGGGGGAGCTCCTACGAGCAGTACTTC,CASSYASLAGGSSYEQYF